This TCR beta chain was recorded in a study of shared clonotypes between healthy human individuals. The material for each subset, its genomic DNA, was split evenly across several immunoSEQ plates. Generated by immunoSEQ multiplex PCR, the TCRdb table keeps only in-frame clones and is missing some. The table records 2,500,000 or so clones, about 92% of them present only once. General study points: Represented diversity, genetic and exposure-history alike, was limited by few donors.

On this clone: Antigen specificity is unknown. This specimen includes other DNA sequences encoding the same CDR3.

This CDR3 has 14 amino acids. Trimming cost V 0 bases and J 6 bases; bases outside gene matches: 1. Germline V gene lookup returns CDR1 SGHRS and CDR2 YFSETQ. This TCR derives from a man aged 18 to 30 in good health. The rearrangement links TRBV5-1 to TRBJ1-2; TRBD1 matches 11 bases. The specimen sequenced was naive CD4+ T cells sorted from blood. The subset denotes: CD45RA+ positively selected. For the CDR3, the DNA is TGCGCCAGCAGCTTGGCGGGACAGGGGGATGGCTACACCTTC. Its protein is CASSLAGQGDGYTF.